This TCR beta chain was found in a study of Ad26.COV2.S vaccination and SARS-CoV-2 variants. The study, taken as a whole, reports: Spike-specific responses of CD8+ and CD4+ T cells were reported to display substantial breadth after vaccination.

Clones were sequenced by immunoSEQ multiplex PCR, and TCRdb holds only the in-frame ones, with some missing. The sample lists 300,000 to 400,000 clones; about 85% were seen once. For this clone: No antigen is known for it. The sample has other DNA sequences that encode this CDR3 too.

The germline CDR1 and CDR2 sequences are MNHEY and SVGAGI. There are 14 residues in the CDR3. Trimming took 6 bases from V and 3 from J; bases not matched to a gene: 6. Treatment denoted: around 19 received Ad26.COV2.S at low or high dose, single or two shots; 5 received placebo; per-sample allocation not given. Following the first vaccine or placebo injection, samples were taken on day 63. The TCR was taken from a person between 18 and 59 years old who received the Ad26.COV2.S COVID-19 vaccine or a placebo. This chain joins TRBV6-5 and TRBJ2-7, with TRBD1 matching over 9 bases. The input for sequencing was peripheral blood, taken in a trial of Ad26.COV2.S vaccine versus placebo. CDR3 protein: CASSPGTGIYEQYF. DNA for the CDR3: TGTGCCAGCAGCCCCGGGACAGGGATCTACGAGCAGTACTTC.